This T cell receptor (beta chain) was retrieved from a study of CD4 T cells in relation to SARS-CoV-2 and coronaviruses. Study results and limitations: Memory recall responses, not primary responses primed in culture, are what the assay detects. The cross-reactivity analysis covered only spike protein, not other viral proteins.

The germline CDR1 and CDR2 sequences are LNHDA and SQIVND (reference sequence). V dropped 5 bases and J dropped 4 bases, with 16 bases sitting between them. The CDR3 loop spans 15 amino acids. About this clone: Its antigen remains unidentified.

Produced via immunoSEQ multiplex PCR; TCRdb's table is partial and in-frame only. The table lists about 68,000 clones, roughly 93% of them singletons, with under 0.25% in the top ten. CD4+ T cells from unexposed donors were obtained before the COVID-19 pandemic (2011-2018). CD4 enrichment then naive enrichment separated naive from memory CD4+ cells. Sample: naive CD4+ T cells from PBMCs. Subset here: naive CD4+ T cells isolated by negative enrichment. The receptor was isolated from a human donor in good health. V and J are TRBV19 and TRBJ2-3; possibly TRBD1 for D (6 bases). For the CDR3, the DNA is TGTGCCAGTAGTTCGGGCAGGGGTGGGCCAGATACGCAGTATTTT. It is translated as CASSSGRGGPDTQYF.